This T cell receptor beta chain was recorded in a study of blood T cell repertoires in COVID-19. As for the study in general: T cells, B-cell-depleted T cells, or PBMCs supplied cDNA or gDNA.

The authors' processing: Estimation of nucleated cell counts was performed using reference gene primer amplification. Sequencing used immunoSEQ multiplex PCR; TCRdb keeps in-frame clones, though not all of them. The V and J calls and clone size are taken from that table; D and trimming were inferred from the DNA. The table has a few hundred thousand clones, about 87% seen once. Recovery among Cohort 3 donors was established by two negative PCRs, clearance, or symptom resolution. This clone showed up just a few times. Trimming took 4 bases from V and 4 from J, leaving 23 bases between them. CDR3 length: 17 residues. Germline-derived CDR1 and CDR2 are SGHRS and YFSETQ.

The sample taken for sequencing was PBMCs or T cells enriched from blood (not recorded which). The TCR sequence derives from a woman between 50 and 59 years old who had recovered from COVID-19. The rearrangement links TRBV5-1 to TRBJ1-2; TRBD1 might be the D (5 bases). CDR3 protein: CASSREGGGNEVYGYTF. Written as DNA, the CDR3 is TGCGCCAGCAGCCGAGAGGGCGGGGGGAACGAAGTCTATGGCTACACCTTC.